What follows are 15 T cell receptor beta chains derived from one specimen sequenced in a study of blood T cell repertoires in COVID-19. Profiled with immunoSEQ multiplex PCR; TCRdb holds only in-frame clones, not every one. The sample has a few hundred thousand clones, approximately 90% seen once; the top ten hold approximately 9%. Input material: PBMCs or T cells enriched from blood (not recorded which). The receptor source for this set is a woman aged 18-35 years who had recovered from COVID-19.

This clone turned up a few times. V gene TRBV19 combines with J gene TRBJ1-1; TRBD1 might be the D (5 bases). Germline loops: CDR1 LNHDA, CDR2 SQIVND (reference sequence). The CDR3 covers 15 residues. The CDR3 nucleotides are TGTGCACCTGGCGGGACGGAAAAAATGAACACTGAAGCTTTCTTT. This sequence encodes CAPGGTEKMNTEAFF.

This clone appeared once. The chain couples TRBV27 to TRBJ2-7, with D possibly matching TRBD2 (5 bases). The V end was cut by 9 bases, the J end by 6 bases, with 18 bases between. The germline gives CDR1 MNHEY, CDR2 SMNVEV (reference sequence). The CDR3 has 13 residues. The CDR3 nucleotides read TGTGCCAGTCGGGGTACTAGTCTCTCCGAGCAGTACTTC. It codes for CASRGTSLSEQYF.

This rearrangement joins TRBV7-3 to TRBJ2-2; TRBD2 aligns across 11 bases. Germline V gene data show CDR1 as SGHTA and CDR2 as FQGTGA. V dropped 0 bases and J dropped 0; count of bases not matched to a gene: 3. CDR3 length: 18 amino acids. The CDR3 DNA sequence: TGTGCCAGCAGCTTAACGATGACTAGCGGGGCGAACACCGGGGAGCTGTTTTTT. Translating gives CASSLTMTSGANTGELFF.

The chain links TRBV19 to TRBJ2-7; D gene uncertain. The CDR3 has 13 amino acids. Trimming shortened V by 2 bases and J by 0 bases, and 5 bases separated the two germline ends. Germline V gene data show CDR1 as LNHDA and CDR2 as SQIVND (reference sequence). This CDR3 is CASSIRVSYEQYF. CDR3 nucleotides: TGTGCCAGTAGTATAAGAGTCTCCTACGAGCAGTACTTC.

This clone was detected only once. The J gene is TRBJ2-7, the V gene TRBV28; 12 bases match TRBD2. Germline V gives CDR1 MDHEN, CDR2 SYDVKM. The CDR3 length is 15 residues. Trimming took 5 bases from V and 4 from J; bases not matched to a gene: 6. DNA of the CDR3: TGTGCCAGCAGTCGACTAGCGGGGGCGTCATACGAGCAGTACTTC. Protein product: CASSRLAGASYEQYF.

The V and J genes are TRBV10-3 and TRBJ2-7; 10 nucleotides align to TRBD2. The junction had 17 bases not matched to a gene; V was cut back by 3 bases and J by 9 bases. In germline, CDR1 is ENHRY, CDR2 SYGVKD. CDR3 length: 17 amino acids. The CDR3 reads CAISDLLAGDVRLVQYF. CDR3 nucleotide sequence: TGTGCCATCAGTGACCTTCTAGCGGGAGATGTAAGACTTGTGCAGTACTTC.

The chain employs TRBV19 and TRBJ1-6; the D gene is possibly TRBD1 (6 bases). The ends were cut back, 7 bases at V and 0 bases at J, with 10 bases in the middle. The CDR3 is 15 amino acids. Germline CDR1 is LNHDA and CDR2 is SQIVND (reference sequence). The CDR3 nucleotides read TGTGCCAGTAAGGACAGAAGCTCCTATAATTCACCCCTCCACTTT. Amino acids: CASKDRSSYNSPLHF.

The chain uses TRBV5-1 and TRBJ1-4; the match to TRBD1 covers 8 bases. With 5 bases clipped from V and 8 bases from J, the junction kept 11 bases outside the gene matches. CDR3 length: 15 residues. Per the germline V gene, CDR1 is SGHRS and CDR2 is YFSETQ. CDR3 in DNA: TGCGCCAGCAGTCCCTCCGGGACAGGTTTAGAAAAACTGTTTTTT. Translated, it gives CASSPSGTGLEKLFF.

This chain's CDR3 is CASTPYLVQGTQHF. CDR3 bases: TGTGCCAGCACCCCGTACCTTGTCCAGGGAACCCAGCATTTT. The chain links TRBV28 to TRBJ1-5; perhaps TRBD1 as D (5 bases). Germline-derived CDR1 and CDR2 are MDHEN and SYDVKM. V lost 7 bases, J lost 11 bases, and 21 bases lay in between. The CDR3 runs 14 residues.

The chain is built from TRBV12-3 or TRBV12-4 and TRBJ1-1; D call uncertain. This CDR3 comprises 11 residues. Deletions cut 4 bases from V and 4 bases from J, with 4 bases between. The CDR3 loop is CASSYLTEAFF. CDR3 bases: TGTGCCAGCAGTTATCTCACTGAAGCTTTCTTT.

The chain uses TRBV21-1 and TRBJ1-2. TRBV21-1 is assigned pseudogene status. The CDR3 sequence is 19 residues long. The CDR3 region has the DNA TGTGCCAGCAGCAAAGCCCCCGCGCGGGTCCCCGCGGCTAGCTATGGCTACACCTTC. Amino acid sequence: CASSKAPARVPAASYGYTF.

The chain has TRBV30 and TRBJ1-1; D gene ambiguous. CDR3 size: 13 residues. The germline gives CDR1 GTSNPN, CDR2 SVGIG (reference sequence). The germline V and J ends were trimmed by 1 base and 1 base, with 7 bases remaining between them. CDR3 sequence (DNA): TGTGCCTGGAGTGCTCTGAGGAACACTGAAGCTTTCTTT. Its protein product is CAWSALRNTEAFF. The full variable domain, its missing parts supplied by reference TRBV30 and TRBJ1-1, is SQTIHQWPATLVQPVGSPLSLECTVEGTSNPNLYWYRQAAGRGLQLLFYSVGIGQISSEVPQNLSASRPQDRQFILSSKKLLLSDSGFYLCAWSALRNTEAFFGQGTRLTVV.

This clone was seen just once. The V gene is TRBV28, the J gene TRBJ2-3; TRBD2 aligns across 7 bases. V shed 5 bases, J shed 2 bases, and the junction held 10 bases outside the gene matches. The CDR3 spans 16 residues. The germline CDR1 and CDR2 sequences are MDHEN and SYDVKM. CDR3 loop: CASSPFTSVNTDTQYF. The CDR3 DNA reads TGTGCCAGCAGTCCTTTTACTAGCGTAAACACAGATACGCAGTATTTT. Full variable domain (remainder filled in from reference TRBV28 and TRBJ2-3): DVKVTQSSRYLVKRTGEKVFLECVQDMDHENMFWYRQDPGLGLRLIYFSYDVKMKEKGDIPEGYSVSREKKERFSLILESASTNQTSMYLCASSPFTSVNTDTQYFGPGTRLTVL.

The chain has TRBV7-8 and TRBJ2-2; D might be TRBD2 (6 bases). The CDR3 consists of 15 residues. CDR1 is SGHVS and CDR2 is FQNEAQ in the germline V gene. Trimming removed 1 base at V and 2 bases at J, with 8 bases between. The CDR3 is CASSLVGSNTGELFF. CDR3 nucleotide sequence: TGTGCCAGCAGCTTAGTCGGGAGCAACACCGGGGAGCTGTTTTTT.

The chain joins TRBV4-3 to TRBJ2-7; D not resolved. Germline V CDR1 and CDR2: LGHNA, YSLEER. V was cut by 1 base and J by 3 bases, with 13 bases left in between. The CDR3 length is 15 residues. CDR3 coding DNA: TGCGCCAGCAGCCAAGTGGCAACTAAATACTACGAGCAGTACTTC. Protein sequence: CASSQVATKYYEQYF.